This T cell receptor beta chain was captured by sequencing in a study of Graves' ophthalmopathy and Graves' hyperthyroidism. Study-level findings and limits: Clonotypes were expanded in thyroid at above 0.001 frequency, and most also appeared in blood.

Investigators amplified TCR beta CDR3 regions from RNA transcripts. In the first round, RT-PCR was carried out with HTBI primers, and a multiplex PCR formed the second round. From the multiplex PCR reads, TCRdb called clonotypes with MiXCR, one entry per CDR3 protein. The table records 200,000 to 250,000 distinct CDR3 sequences, 20% to 25% of them present only once. This clonotype was counted ten times or more. Its antigen is not identified. The V and J ends lost 5 bases and 4 bases respectively, with 20 bases between them. The CDR3 sequence is 16 residues long. The authors used Ficoll-Paque density gradient centrifugation to separate PBMCs. The input was more than 8 ml of fresh peripheral blood.

The J gene is TRBJ1-2, the V gene TRBV12-3 or TRBV12-4, with D uncertain. Input material: peripheral blood. The clonotype originates from a woman between 50 and 59 years old with Graves' ophthalmopathy. CDR3 region: CASSPEGGGWGYGYTF. The CDR3 bases are TGTGCCAGCAGTCCCGAAGGAGGTGGGTGGGGCTATGGCTACACCTTC.